This entry concerns a single TCR beta chain. Its target is unknown. TCRdb's copy holds only in-frame clones and misses some; the assay was immunoSEQ multiplex PCR. Of 60,000 to 80,000 clones detected, about nine tenths appear once; the ten largest clones hold roughly 8%. The source of the sample is a study of OX40 agonist ivuxolimab in advanced cancers. Study details: Ivuxolimab, an agonistic anti-OX40 (CD134) antibody, was given to patients. Three patients responded partially, comprising one with hepatocellular carcinoma and two with cutaneous melanoma.

Study-wide results and limits: Expansion of clones was among the lowest in partial responders at 0.1-3.0 mg/kg.

With V trimmed by 0 bases and J by 7 bases, 0 bases remained unmatched. CDR3 length equals 15 residues. Germline-derived CDR1 and CDR2 are SGDLS and YYNGEE. The sequences come from CD4+ or CD8+ T cells sorted from blood, collected in a trial of the OX40 agonist ivuxolimab. The source is an adult with an advanced solid tumor such as melanoma, head and neck, liver or kidney cancer. This rearrangement joins TRBV9 to TRBJ2-1; 14 bases line up with TRBD2. The CDR3 region is CASSVGTSGGNEQFF. For the CDR3, the DNA is TGTGCCAGCAGCGTAGGGACTAGCGGGGGGAATGAGCAGTTCTTC.